This TCR beta chain appears in the sequencing data of a study of cytomegalovirus exposure and HLA in healthy donors. Whole-study results and caveats: A further, later analysis showed that HLA-associated TCR beta chains (compared with equally common others) were more clonally expanded. Productive status was seen about 90% or about 30% of the time for most TCR beta V segments in an earlier analysis. Roughly uniform sequencing depth across donors was assumed, possibly incorrectly.

While unrecorded immune exposures were likely, the donors were nominally healthy when sampled. Germline CDR1 reads SGHVS; CDR2 reads FQNEAQ. The CDR3 consists of 13 residues. V was shortened by 2 bases and J by 6 bases, with 8 bases between the two germline ends. With regard to this clone: What it binds is not known.

The PCR was carried out with 60 Vbeta primers and 13 Jbeta primers. This table comes from immunoSEQ multiplex PCR, and its TCRdb copy is limited to in-frame clones, with some not included. Of approximately 190,000 clones detected, 75% to 85% appear once; the ten largest clones hold around 14%. This clonotype was sampled from a woman in her twenties or thirties in good health and CMV-seropositive. The chain carries TRBV7-8 and TRBJ2-1; D gene unclear. Sequenced sample: PBMCs. The CDR3 protein is CASSLPNPNEQFF. DNA of the CDR3: TGTGCCAGCAGCTTACCTAACCCCAATGAGCAGTTCTTC. Supplemented by reference TRBV7-8 and TRBJ2-1, the full variable domain reads GAGVSQSPRYKVAKRGQDVALRCDPISGHVSLFWYQQALGQGPEFLTYFQNEAQLDKSGLPSDRFFAERPEGSVSTLKIQRTQQEDSAVYLCASSLPNPNEQFFGPGTRLTVL.